The TCR beta chain described here comes from a study of T cells after posttransplantation cyclophosphamide (dated by TCRdb to 2016 to 2018). A note on the overall study: Using TRB sequencing, the study followed how the T cell repertoire rebuilt after myeloablative bone marrow transplantation with posttransplantation cyclophosphamide given as GVHD prophylaxis. Antigen receptor sequencing was done on samples from about 40 PTCy-treated patients and from around 15 related bone marrow donors of those patients. Blood from all 35 or so PTCy patients with 1-year posttransplant specimens was subjected to TRB sequencing. TRB sequencing was also done on up to roughly 3 additional blood samples from 2 to 5.2 years after transplant in 3 patients, and on pretransplant blood from several patients. TRA and TRB clonality were tightly correlated in several samples, so subsequent TCR analyses focused on TRB only. Public TRB sequences were compared against a database of over 3,500 sequences linked to responses to pathogens, tumor antigens, self-antigens and alloantigens. The research as a whole found: Donor-recipient similarity was low at 1-2 months but rose over the first year, and later blood repertoires were often dominated by donor CD8+ memory clones. The TRB repertoires of T cells infiltrating skin or the GI tract showed only limited overlap with the TRB repertoires found in blood. Across 45 patients, recipient CMV seropositivity and CMV reactivation were highly associated with TRB clonality; PTCy diversity was similar to CNI/methotrexate controls.

On the day of marrow donation, related bone marrow donors gave peripheral blood samples. Peripheral blood and bone marrow mononuclear cells were isolated by Ficoll-Hypaque density centrifugation and were cryopreserved. CD4+ and CD8+ T cells, including naive and memory subsets, were sorted by FACS on a FACSAria II. The CDR3 starts with the cysteine, ends with the phenylalanine, and has 14 residues. The kept DNA is CDR3 alone, 42 bases in frame from the first base. The junction shows trimming of 8 bases on V and 6 bases on J, and the gene matches do not reach 8 bases of it. The germline V gene (reference sequence) gives CDR1 as LNHDA and CDR2 as SQIVND. As to this clone: Its target antigen remains unknown. No base quality information exists; no much larger clone differs at one position.

TRB sequencing used genomic DNA with the immunoSEQ assay at survey resolution or the hsTCRB kit. The original pipeline was this. The immunoSEQ software handled initial read processing, and the LymphoSeq R package was used for repertoire analyses. Clonality was computed as 1 minus normalized Shannon entropy, and a Gini coefficient was also calculated for each TRB dataset. To infer phenotypes in unsorted samples, TRB sequences from sorted subsets of the recipient or donor were mapped onto the unsorted samples of the same recipient. TCRdb stores this immuneACCESS table with in-frame sequences only. Part of the clones is absent; in the studies checked, under half of the shortfall reflects unresolved V genes, and no reason is known for the rest. The V and J calls and the clone size are those of that table, but D and trimming were determined from the DNA. The sample includes about 7,000 clones, with 91% observed a single time. Of the sample, less than 5% falls within the top ten clones.

This receptor was taken from a woman between 45 and 60 years old in good health and a related stem cell transplant donor. The chain uses TRBV19 and TRBJ2-1, with 9 bases aligning to TRBD1. The sample was CD4+ T cells sorted from blood. CDR3 sequence: CASSDRGDSNEQFF. The DNA sequence is as follows: TGTGCCAGTTCGGACAGGGGCGATTCCAATGAGCAGTTCTTC.